This T cell receptor (beta chain) was sequenced in a study of blood T cells in healthy people across ages (dated by TCRdb to 2014 to 2015). About the full investigation: In model experiments, template switching captured about one uniquely barcoded TCR beta cDNA molecule for every two T cells. The study analyzed two additional independent replicas of 1 million unique cDNA reads from the same blood draw for two donors, one aged 18 to 29 and one aged 80 or older. Age-related changes in TCR beta repertoire diversity were measured in the study by deep sequencing normalized with unique cDNA molecular identifiers. To avoid experimental bias, donors of different ages were spread randomly across the sequencing lanes. The donors were split into four age groups: young (average approximately 16 years), middle-aged (about 40), aged (about 56) and long-lived (under 85).

Turning to this clonotype: Its antigen target is currently unknown. Per-base quality was not reported, and no clone a single base away is much larger than it.

Reading the germline V gene gives CDR1 MNHEY and CDR2 SVGAGI. The CDR3 spans 13 residues, from the cysteine through the phenylalanine. This entry keeps only the CDR3 DNA: 39 bases, framed from base 1. V sheds 6 bases and J sheds 9 bases, leaving 12 bases between their ends. The library was generated by 5' RACE. Reads for this sample came from an Illumina HiSeq 2500. A second PCR of about 7 to 12 cycles was run with a J-beta primer mix and a sample-barcoded 5' primer. Each TCR beta cDNA molecule received a unique molecular identifier from a template-switch 5' adaptor carrying 12 random nucleotides. At least 3 million CDR3-containing paired-end reads were obtained from each sample. First-strand cDNA was synthesized from all RNA with the Mint cDNA synthesis kit, primed by a TRBC-specific oligonucleotide. After uracil-DNA glycosylase treatment, a first 18-cycle PCR used universal primers M1SS and BC2_uni_R on all cDNA. On the study's bioinformatics: Each sample was normalized by randomly selecting 1 million high-quality reads, each carrying a distinct molecular identifier. Reads with shared molecular identifiers were discarded instead of being binned into consensus sequences. MiTCR, set to a Q25 quality threshold and the strictest error-elimination algorithm, was used for CDR3 identification, clonotype clustering and error correction. A nonparametric unseen species model using Euler transformation provided a lower-bound estimate of total TCR beta diversity. TCRdb reran the public reads through fastp at Q25 and MiXCR, keeping productive beta chains. One record per CDR3 amino acid sequence lists the most common genes and DNA. The V and J calls here are based on TCRdb, not the publication. For this sample there are 850,000 or so distinct CDR3 sequences; 29% appear just once. Approximately 15% of the sample goes to the ten largest clones.

Overall study results and their limits: Compared with the aged group, the long-lived group had more naive CD4+ T cells, fewer expanded clones and increased TCR diversity, suggesting age selection. Because donor CMV infection status was unknown, age-related changes in expanded clonotypes were potentially confounded. There was a strong correlation between observed TCR beta diversity and the percentage of naive T cells measured by flow cytometry. As age increased, observed TCR beta diversity per million T cells dropped in a roughly linear way, and a significant reduction was already evident by age around 41. Because profiling used bulk unsorted PBMCs, naive and antigen-experienced compartments could not be compared conclusively. Total diversity estimates from one million sequenced T cells were considered lower bounds and underestimates.

The donors were 40 or so Caucasian individuals from Russia, aged about 6 to 95 years, who were systemically healthy. Each donor gave about 9.7 milliliters of peripheral blood, drawn into EDTA-treated Vacutainer tubes. Ficoll-Paque density-gradient centrifugation was used to isolate PBMCs, with at least 7 million obtained per sample. Trizol reagent was used to extract total RNA from PBMCs, with at least 6 micrograms per sample. For every donor, an aliquot of PBMCs went through flow cytometry to measure the percentages of naive CD45RAhigh/CD27high T cells. This receptor chain uses TRBV6-5 and TRBJ1-6; the D region possibly corresponds to TRBD1 (6 bases align). The sample taken for sequencing was blood. This clonotype was sampled from a woman aged 80 or over in good health. The nucleotides read TGTGCCAGCAGGAACAGGGAGAGTTCACCCCTCCACTTT. Its amino acids are CASRNRESSPLHF.